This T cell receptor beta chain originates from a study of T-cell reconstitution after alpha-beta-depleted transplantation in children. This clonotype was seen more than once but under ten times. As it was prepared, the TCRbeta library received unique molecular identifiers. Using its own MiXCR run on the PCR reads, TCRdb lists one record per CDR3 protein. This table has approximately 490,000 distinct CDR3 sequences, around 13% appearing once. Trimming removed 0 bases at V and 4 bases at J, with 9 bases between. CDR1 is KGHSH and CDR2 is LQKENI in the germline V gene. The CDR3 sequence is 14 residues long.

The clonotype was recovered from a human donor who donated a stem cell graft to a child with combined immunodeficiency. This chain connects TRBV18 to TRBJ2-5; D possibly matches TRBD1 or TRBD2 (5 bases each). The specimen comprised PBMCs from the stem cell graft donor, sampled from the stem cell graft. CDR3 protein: CASSPPAGRETQYF. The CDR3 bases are TGTGCCAGCTCACCACCGGCAGGGAGAGAGACCCAGTACTTC.